The rows below give T cell receptor beta chains drawn from one sample of a study of shared clonotypes between healthy human individuals. Sequencing was performed with immunoSEQ multiplex PCR; in TCRdb, only in-frame clones are kept and a portion is missing. The top ten clones hold 1.5% of a sample with about 1 million clones, about 75% of them seen once. Sequenced input: memory CD4+ T cells sorted from blood. The receptors derive from a man aged 18 to 30 in good health. Each CDR3 is given with its conserved first and last residue. D genes are given only for firm matches. Rows may omit the clone size; those that give it use once, few, many or a size class.

clone size: -
D gene: -
V gene: TRBV2
J gene: TRBJ2-7
CDR3 protein: CASSPALSSYEQYF
CDR3 DNA: TGTGCCAGCAGTCCCGCTTTGAGCTCCTACGAGCAGTACTTC

clone size: -
D gene: -
V gene: TRBV19
J gene: TRBJ2-7
CDR3 protein: CASSLRRSSYEQYF
CDR3 DNA: TGTGCCAGTAGTCTCCGGAGGAGCTCCTACGAGCAGTACTTC

clone size: -
D gene: TRBD1
V gene: TRBV30
J gene: TRBJ1-1
CDR3 protein: CAWSVSAGGRGTEAFF
CDR3 DNA: TGTGCCTGGAGTGTAAGTGCAGGGGGAAGGGGCACTGAAGCTTTCTTT

clone size: many
D gene: -
V gene: TRBV10-2
J gene: TRBJ2-1
CDR3 protein: CASRLGGSLVEQFF
CDR3 DNA: TGCGCCAGCAGATTAGGTGGGTCCCTCGTTGAGCAGTTCTTC

clone size: few
D gene: -
V gene: TRBV5-6
J gene: TRBJ2-7
CDR3 protein: CASSSLQLATSSYEQYF
CDR3 DNA: TGTGCCAGCAGCTCACTGCAACTAGCAACTTCATCCTACGAGCAGTACTTC

clone size: -
D gene: -
V gene: TRBV12-5
J gene: TRBJ1-1
CDR3 protein: CASGLALMMPEAFF
CDR3 DNA: TGTGCTAGTGGTTTGGCTTTAATGATGCCTGAAGCTTTCTTT

clone size: -
D gene: TRBD2
V gene: TRBV7-3
J gene: TRBJ2-1
CDR3 protein: CASSLGLAGGQQFF
CDR3 DNA: TGTGCCAGCAGCTTAGGACTAGCGGGGGGACAGCAGTTCTTC

clone size: -
D gene: TRBD1
V gene: TRBV5-1
J gene: TRBJ2-1
CDR3 protein: CASSSGTGGYNEQFF
CDR3 DNA: TGCGCCAGCAGCTCCGGGACAGGGGGATACAATGAGCAGTTCTTC

clone size: -
D gene: -
V gene: TRBV6-5
J gene: TRBJ1-1
CDR3 protein: CASSTTGVMNTEAFF
CDR3 DNA: TGTGCCAGCAGTACAACGGGAGTTATGAACACTGAAGCTTTCTTT

clone size: -
D gene: -
V gene: TRBV5-1
J gene: TRBJ1-1
CDR3 protein: CASSLDVPVNTEAFF
CDR3 DNA: TGCGCCAGCAGCTTGGATGTTCCGGTGAACACTGAAGCTTTCTTT

clone size: -
D gene: TRBD1
V gene: TRBV2
J gene: TRBJ1-5
CDR3 protein: CASSGTQGALINQPQHF
CDR3 DNA: TGTGCCAGCAGTGGAACACAGGGGGCCCTCATCAATCAGCCCCAGCATTTT

clone size: once
D gene: -
V gene: TRBV7-2
J gene: TRBJ1-1
CDR3 protein: CASSPPPLNTEAFF
CDR3 DNA: TGTGCCAGCAGCCCGCCGCCCCTGAACACTGAAGCTTTCTTT

clone size: -
D gene: -
V gene: TRBV6-6
J gene: TRBJ2-2
CDR3 protein: CASSYTGMNTGELFF
CDR3 DNA: TGTGCCAGCAGTTACACCGGGATGAACACCGGGGAGCTGTTTTTT

clone size: -
D gene: -
V gene: TRBV4-1
J gene: TRBJ1-5
CDR3 protein: CASSPLGINQPQHF
CDR3 DNA: TGCGCCAGCAGCCCCCTTGGTATCAATCAGCCCCAGCATTTT

clone size: -
D gene: -
V gene: TRBV2
J gene: TRBJ2-7
CDR3 protein: CASSVLTYEQYF
CDR3 DNA: TGTGCCAGCAGTGTATTAACCTACGAGCAGTACTTC

clone size: -
D gene: -
V gene: TRBV5-5
J gene: TRBJ2-1
CDR3 protein: CASSLFTSWGGYNEQFF
CDR3 DNA: TGTGCCAGCAGCTTGTTTACGTCTTGGGGCGGGTACAATGAGCAGTTCTTC

clone size: once
D gene: TRBD2
V gene: TRBV28
J gene: TRBJ2-4
CDR3 protein: CASSFGLAGGPNIQYF
CDR3 DNA: TGTGCCAGCAGTTTCGGCCTAGCGGGGGGGCCAAACATTCAGTACTTC

clone size: -
D gene: TRBD1
V gene: TRBV7-2
J gene: TRBJ1-6
CDR3 protein: CASSLRGGGGSVSPLHF
CDR3 DNA: TGTGCCAGCAGCTTACGAGGGGGCGGAGGCTCTGTTTCACCCCTCCACTTT

clone size: few
D gene: -
V gene: TRBV2
J gene: TRBJ2-3
CDR3 protein: CASSEIRGSTDTQYF
CDR3 DNA: TGTGCCAGCAGTGAAATCCGGGGGAGCACAGATACGCAGTATTTT

clone size: many
D gene: -
V gene: TRBV4-2
J gene: TRBJ2-7
CDR3 protein: CASSPVVGVYEQYF
CDR3 DNA: TGTGCCAGCAGCCCGGTTGTTGGCGTCTACGAGCAGTACTTC

clone size: -
D gene: TRBD2
V gene: TRBV7-2
J gene: TRBJ2-1
CDR3 protein: CASSSTSGTTIEQFF
CDR3 DNA: TGTGCCAGCAGCTCCACTAGCGGTACTACAATTGAGCAGTTCTTC

clone size: -
D gene: -
V gene: TRBV15
J gene: TRBJ2-1
CDR3 protein: CATSRDGYTLPSNEQFF
CDR3 DNA: TGTGCCACCAGCAGAGATGGGTACACCCTGCCTTCCAATGAGCAGTTCTTC

clone size: -
D gene: -
V gene: TRBV19
J gene: TRBJ1-1
CDR3 protein: CATMAARTTEAFF
CDR3 DNA: TGTGCCACTATGGCGGCGCGGACCACTGAAGCTTTCTTT

clone size: few
D gene: TRBD1
V gene: TRBV18
J gene: TRBJ1-6
CDR3 protein: CASSPGQGASNSPLHF
CDR3 DNA: TGTGCCAGCTCACCGGGACAGGGGGCGAGTAATTCACCCCTCCACTTT

clone size: -
D gene: TRBD1
V gene: TRBV18
J gene: TRBJ2-3
CDR3 protein: CASSPGNTVTGSTDTQYF
CDR3 DNA: TGTGCCAGCTCACCGGGGAACACTGTGACAGGGAGCACAGATACGCAGTATTTT

clone size: -
D gene: TRBD2
V gene: TRBV27
J gene: TRBJ2-7
CDR3 protein: CASSSGRRQYF
CDR3 DNA: TGTGCCAGCAGTTCCGGGAGGCGCCAGTACTTC

clone size: -
D gene: -
V gene: TRBV5-5
J gene: TRBJ1-3
CDR3 protein: CASSLRGDRSGNTIYF
CDR3 DNA: TGTGCCAGCAGCTTACGGGGGGACCGCTCTGGAAACACCATATATTTT

clone size: -
D gene: TRBD2
V gene: TRBV29-1
J gene: TRBJ2-4
CDR3 protein: CSVEDLAGGKNIQYF
CDR3 DNA: TGCAGCGTTGAAGATCTTGCGGGGGGGAAAAACATTCAGTACTTC

clone size: once
D gene: -
V gene: TRBV7-2
J gene: TRBJ1-4
CDR3 protein: CASSLEGSWGKLFF
CDR3 DNA: TGTGCCAGCAGCTTAGAGGGCTCTTGGGGAAAACTGTTTTTT

clone size: -
D gene: -
V gene: TRBV18
J gene: TRBJ2-3
CDR3 protein: CASSPLPPGVYF
CDR3 DNA: TGTGCCAGCTCACCACTACCTCCTGGGGTGTATTTT

clone size: -
D gene: -
V gene: TRBV28
J gene: TRBJ2-7
CDR3 protein: CASSSRGRNYEQYF
CDR3 DNA: TGTGCCAGCAGTTCAAGAGGACGGAACTACGAGCAGTACTTC

clone size: -
D gene: TRBD1
V gene: TRBV6-5
J gene: TRBJ1-1
CDR3 protein: CASKRQGATTEAFF
CDR3 DNA: TGTGCCAGCAAAAGACAGGGCGCGACCACTGAAGCTTTCTTT

clone size: -
D gene: TRBD1
V gene: TRBV30
J gene: TRBJ1-2
CDR3 protein: CARSPGQGGYTF
CDR3 DNA: TGTGCCCGTTCGCCGGGACAGGGAGGCTACACCTTC

clone size: -
D gene: -
V gene: TRBV27
J gene: TRBJ2-3
CDR3 protein: CASSYFADTQYF
CDR3 DNA: TGTGCCAGCAGTTATTTCGCAGATACGCAGTATTTT

clone size: -
D gene: -
V gene: TRBV2
J gene: TRBJ2-7
CDR3 protein: CASSFEYEQYF
CDR3 DNA: TGTGCCAGCAGCTTTGAATACGAGCAGTACTTC

clone size: -
D gene: TRBD2
V gene: TRBV7-9
J gene: TRBJ2-1
CDR3 protein: CASNLAGLDNEQFF
CDR3 DNA: TGTGCCAGCAATTTAGCGGGACTTGACAATGAGCAGTTCTTC

clone size: few
D gene: -
V gene: TRBV19
J gene: TRBJ1-5
CDR3 protein: CASSTREGIQPQHF
CDR3 DNA: TGTGCCAGTAGTACCCGCGAGGGAATTCAGCCCCAGCATTTT

clone size: few
D gene: -
V gene: TRBV5-1
J gene: TRBJ2-5
CDR3 protein: CASSRGDTQETQYF
CDR3 DNA: TGCGCCAGCTCAAGAGGGGACACCCAAGAGACCCAGTACTTC

clone size: -
D gene: -
V gene: TRBV28
J gene: TRBJ1-5
CDR3 protein: CASSGEVGGKNQPQHF
CDR3 DNA: TGTGCCAGCAGTGGCGAAGTCGGGGGCAAAAATCAGCCCCAGCATTTT

clone size: -
D gene: TRBD1
V gene: TRBV10-3
J gene: TRBJ2-7
CDR3 protein: CATEGGSTYEQYF
CDR3 DNA: TGTGCCACCGAAGGGGGCTCAACCTACGAGCAGTACTTC

clone size: -
D gene: TRBD1
V gene: TRBV19
J gene: TRBJ2-3
CDR3 protein: CASTDRGLRTDTQYF
CDR3 DNA: TGTGCCAGCACCGACAGGGGGCTGCGCACAGATACGCAGTATTTT

clone size: -
D gene: -
V gene: TRBV10-3
J gene: TRBJ2-3
CDR3 protein: CASGRGGTDTQYF
CDR3 DNA: TGTGCCAGCGGACGGGGAGGCACAGATACGCAGTATTTT

clone size: -
D gene: -
V gene: TRBV18
J gene: TRBJ2-7
CDR3 protein: CASSPEQMSSYEQYF
CDR3 DNA: TGTGCCAGCTCACCGGAGCAGATGAGCTCCTACGAGCAGTACTTC

clone size: once
D gene: -
V gene: TRBV5-1
J gene: TRBJ2-5
CDR3 protein: CASSPLLSSQETQYF
CDR3 DNA: TGCGCCAGCAGCCCACTCCTCAGCTCCCAAGAGACCCAGTACTTC

clone size: few
D gene: -
V gene: TRBV27
J gene: TRBJ2-7
CDR3 protein: CASSPRVSYEQYF
CDR3 DNA: TGTGCCAGCAGTCCCAGGGTCTCCTACGAGCAGTACTTC